This T cell receptor (beta chain) was recovered during a study of CD8 T cells in Susac syndrome. Study background: At the time their blood was drawn, patients with Susac syndrome were either therapy-naive, on corticosteroids (with some of them also receiving intravenous immunoglobulin), or on intravenous immunoglobulin alone.

Recently defined diagnostic criteria classed the Susac syndrome patients as definite or probable. When the RNA was reverse transcribed, random hexamers were used with an input of about 0.45 to 1 ug. A multiplex approach, immunoSEQ multiplex PCR, amplified TCR beta CDR3 across 54 Vbeta and 13 Jbeta. One entry per CDR3 protein, called by TCRdb with MiXCR from the immunoSEQ multiplex PCR reads. Here the sample spans about 210,000 distinct CDR3 sequences, less than 95% being singletons. Per germline, CDR1 MGHDK and CDR2 SYGVNS. The CDR3 totals 14 residues. V lost 2 bases and J lost 0, with 7 bases in between.

The source of this sequence is a human donor with Susac syndrome. Material: CD4+ T cells from PBMCs. This sequence joins TRBV25-1 and TRBJ1-2, with a weak D call TRBD1 (5 bases). Here the CDR3 reads CASSEPGANYGYTF. In DNA, the CDR3 is TGTGCCAGCAGTGAACCGGGGGCTAACTATGGCTACACCTTC.